This TCR beta chain was identified during a study of blood T cell repertoires in COVID-19. Study-level background: Italy, Spain and the United States were the sources of the convalescent and acute COVID-19 samples. In each case, the material was cDNA or gDNA derived from T cells, B-cell-depleted T cells, or PBMCs.

CDR3 length equals 13 residues. V lost 10 bases and J 0 bases, leaving 13 bases between the germline ends. The germline CDR1 and CDR2 sequences are SGDLS and YYNGEE. Authors' methods: Estimation of nucleated cell counts relied on the amplification of reference gene primers. The method was immunoSEQ multiplex PCR; TCRdb's version includes in-frame clones alone and lacks a portion of them. The D gene and trimming were derived from the DNA, and the V and J assignments and clone size from that table. The top ten clones hold about 1.3% of a sample with over 200,000 clones, just over 90% of them seen once.

The specimen was peripheral blood. This chain connects TRBV9 to TRBJ1-2; tentatively, D is TRBD1 (5 bases). The TCR comes from a man aged 30 to 39 with acute or convalescent COVID-19. CDR3: CASRADSNYGYTF. CDR3 coding DNA: TGTGCCTCCAGGGCAGACTCTAACTATGGCTACACCTTC.